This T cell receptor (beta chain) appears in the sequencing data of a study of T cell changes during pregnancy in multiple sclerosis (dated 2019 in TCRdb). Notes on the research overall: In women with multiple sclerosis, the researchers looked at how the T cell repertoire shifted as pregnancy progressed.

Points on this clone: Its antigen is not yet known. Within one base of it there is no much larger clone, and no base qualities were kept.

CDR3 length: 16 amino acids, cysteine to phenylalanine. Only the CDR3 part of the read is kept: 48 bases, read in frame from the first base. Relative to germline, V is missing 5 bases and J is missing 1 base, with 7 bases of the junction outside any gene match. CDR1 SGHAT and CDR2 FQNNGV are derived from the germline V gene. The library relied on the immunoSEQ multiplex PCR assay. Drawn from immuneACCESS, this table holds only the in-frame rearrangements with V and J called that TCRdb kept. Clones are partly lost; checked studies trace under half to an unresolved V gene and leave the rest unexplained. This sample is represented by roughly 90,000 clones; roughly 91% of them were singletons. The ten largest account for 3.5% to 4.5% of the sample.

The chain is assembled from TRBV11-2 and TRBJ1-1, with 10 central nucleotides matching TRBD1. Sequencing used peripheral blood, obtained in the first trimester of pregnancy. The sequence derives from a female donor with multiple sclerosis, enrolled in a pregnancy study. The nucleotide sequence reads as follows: TGTGCCAGCAGCCCCTGGGACAGGGGTCGGAACACTGAAGCTTTCTTT. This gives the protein CASSPWDRGRNTEAFF.